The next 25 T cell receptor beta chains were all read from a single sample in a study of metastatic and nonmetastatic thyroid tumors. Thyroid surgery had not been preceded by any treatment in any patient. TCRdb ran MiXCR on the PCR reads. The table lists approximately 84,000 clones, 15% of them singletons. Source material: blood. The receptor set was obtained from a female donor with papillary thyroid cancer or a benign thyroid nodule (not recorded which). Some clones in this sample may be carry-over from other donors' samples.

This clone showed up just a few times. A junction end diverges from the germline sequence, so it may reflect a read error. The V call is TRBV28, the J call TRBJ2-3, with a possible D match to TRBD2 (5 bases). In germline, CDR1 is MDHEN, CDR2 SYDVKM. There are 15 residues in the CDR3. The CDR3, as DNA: TGTGCCAGCGGAGGTGAGAGATCAAGCAAAGATACGCAGTATTTT. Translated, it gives CASGGERSSKDTQYF.

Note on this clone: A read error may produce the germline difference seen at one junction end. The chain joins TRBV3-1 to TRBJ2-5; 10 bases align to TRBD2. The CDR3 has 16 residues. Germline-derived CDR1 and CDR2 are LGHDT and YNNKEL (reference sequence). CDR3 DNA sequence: TGTGCCAGCAGCCCGGGGAGCGGGGGGGCCCAAGAGACCCAGCACTTC. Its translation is CASSPGSGGAQETQHF.

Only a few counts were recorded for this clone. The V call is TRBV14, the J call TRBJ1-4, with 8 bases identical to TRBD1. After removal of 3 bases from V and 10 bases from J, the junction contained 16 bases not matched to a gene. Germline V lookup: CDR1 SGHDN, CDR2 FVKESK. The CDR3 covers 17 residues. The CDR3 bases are TGTGCCAGCAGCCACTTACAGACAGGGGACCCCAAGGGAAAACTGTTTTTT. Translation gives CASSHLQTGDPKGKLFF.

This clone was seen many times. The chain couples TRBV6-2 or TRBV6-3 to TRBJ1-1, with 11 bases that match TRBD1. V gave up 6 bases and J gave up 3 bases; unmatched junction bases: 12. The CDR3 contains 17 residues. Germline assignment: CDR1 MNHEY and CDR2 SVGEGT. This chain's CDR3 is CASSSTRDRGLDTEAFF. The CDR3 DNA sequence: TGTGCCAGCAGCTCAACCCGGGACAGGGGGTTGGACACTGAAGCTTTCTTT.

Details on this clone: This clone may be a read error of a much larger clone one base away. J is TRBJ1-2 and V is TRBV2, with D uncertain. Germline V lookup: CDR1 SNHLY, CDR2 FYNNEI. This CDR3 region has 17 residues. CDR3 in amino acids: CTSSEVFPGARGYGYTF. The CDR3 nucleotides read TGTACCAGCAGTGAAGTGTTCCCTGGAGCCCGCGGCTATGGCTACACCTTC.

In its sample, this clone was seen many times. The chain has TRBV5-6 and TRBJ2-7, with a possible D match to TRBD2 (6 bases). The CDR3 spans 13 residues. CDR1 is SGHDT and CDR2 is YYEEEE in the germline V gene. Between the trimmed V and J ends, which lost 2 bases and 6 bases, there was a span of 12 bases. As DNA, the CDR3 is TGTGCCAGCAGCTTATCGGGGGTCCCCGAGCAGTACTTC. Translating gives CASSLSGVPEQYF.

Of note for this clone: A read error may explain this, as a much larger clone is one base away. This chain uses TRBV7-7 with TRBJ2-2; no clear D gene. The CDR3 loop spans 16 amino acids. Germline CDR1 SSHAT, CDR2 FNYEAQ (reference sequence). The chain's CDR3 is CASSLVTWQNTGELFF. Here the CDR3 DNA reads TGTGCTAGCAGCTTAGTGACATGGCAGAACACCGGGGAGCTGTTTTTT.

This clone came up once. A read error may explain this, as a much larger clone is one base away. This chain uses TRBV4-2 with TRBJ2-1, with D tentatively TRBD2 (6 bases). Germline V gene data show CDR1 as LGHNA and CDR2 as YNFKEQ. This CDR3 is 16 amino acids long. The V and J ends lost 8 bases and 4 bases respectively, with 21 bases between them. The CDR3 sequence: CASGKWREAWYNEQFF. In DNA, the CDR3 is TGTGCCAGCGGCAAGTGGAGGGAGGCATGGTACAATGAGCAGTTCTTC.

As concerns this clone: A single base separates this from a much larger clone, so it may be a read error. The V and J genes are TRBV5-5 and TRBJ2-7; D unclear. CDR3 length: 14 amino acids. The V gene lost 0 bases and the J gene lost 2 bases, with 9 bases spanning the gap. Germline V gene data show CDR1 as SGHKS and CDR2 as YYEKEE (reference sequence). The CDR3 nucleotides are TGTGCCAGCAGCTTGGCGAGTGCGACCTACGAGCAGTACTTC. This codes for CASSLASATYEQYF.

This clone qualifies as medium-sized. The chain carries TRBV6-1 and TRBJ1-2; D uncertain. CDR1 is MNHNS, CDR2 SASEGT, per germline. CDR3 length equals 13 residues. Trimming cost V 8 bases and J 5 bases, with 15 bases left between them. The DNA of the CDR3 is TGTGCCAGCCACACCCAGGAGGAATATGGCTACACCTTC. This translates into CASHTQEEYGYTF.

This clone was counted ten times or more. CDR3 DNA sequence: TGCGCCAGCAGCCAAGAAGGGAGCTATGGCTACACCTTC. This translates into CASSQEGSYGYTF. The V gene is TRBV4-1, the J gene TRBJ1-2, with no clear D. CDR1 is MGHRA, CDR2 YSYEKL, per germline. There are 13 residues in the CDR3. Trimming stripped 0 bases from V and 4 bases from J, with 6 bases between.

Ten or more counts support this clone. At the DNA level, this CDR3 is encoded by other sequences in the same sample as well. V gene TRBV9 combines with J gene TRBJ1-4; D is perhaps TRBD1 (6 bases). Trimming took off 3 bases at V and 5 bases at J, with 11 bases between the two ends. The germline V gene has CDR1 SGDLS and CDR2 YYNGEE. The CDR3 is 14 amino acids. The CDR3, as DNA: TGTGCCAGCAGCGGAGGACAGCGCAATGAAAAACTGTTTTTT. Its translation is CASSGGQRNEKLFF.

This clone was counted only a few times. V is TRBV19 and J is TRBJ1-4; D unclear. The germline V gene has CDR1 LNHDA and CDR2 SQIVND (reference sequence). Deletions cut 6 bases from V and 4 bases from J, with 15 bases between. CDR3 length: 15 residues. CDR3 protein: CASSTNGQLNEKLFF. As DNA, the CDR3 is TGTGCCAGTAGCACAAATGGGCAGCTTAATGAAAAACTGTTTTTT.

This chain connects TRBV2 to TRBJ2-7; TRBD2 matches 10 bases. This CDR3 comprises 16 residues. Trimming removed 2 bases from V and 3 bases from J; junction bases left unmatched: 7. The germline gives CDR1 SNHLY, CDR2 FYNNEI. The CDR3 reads CASSEFRGLAIYEQYF. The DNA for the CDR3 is TGTGCCAGCAGTGAATTTAGGGGACTAGCGATCTACGAGCAGTACTTC. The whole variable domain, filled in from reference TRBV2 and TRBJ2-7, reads EPEVTQTPSHQVTQMGQEVILRCVPISNHLYFYWYRQILGQKVEFLVSFYNNEISEKSEIFDDQFSVERPDGSNFTLKIRSTKLEDSAMYFCASSEFRGLAIYEQYFGPGTRLTVT.

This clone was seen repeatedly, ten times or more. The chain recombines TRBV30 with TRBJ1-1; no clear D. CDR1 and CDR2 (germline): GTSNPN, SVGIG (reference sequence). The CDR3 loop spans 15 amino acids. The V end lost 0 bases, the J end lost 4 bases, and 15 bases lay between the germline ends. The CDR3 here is CAWSVFRSLGTEAFF. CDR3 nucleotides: TGTGCCTGGAGTGTTTTCCGTTCTCTGGGCACTGAAGCTTTCTTT.

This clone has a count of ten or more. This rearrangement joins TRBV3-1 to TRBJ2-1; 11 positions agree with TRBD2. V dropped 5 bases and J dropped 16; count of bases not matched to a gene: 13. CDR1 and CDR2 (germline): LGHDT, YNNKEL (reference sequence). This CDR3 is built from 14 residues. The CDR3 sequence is CASSSSISGGAFFF. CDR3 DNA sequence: TGTGCCAGCAGCTCTAGTATTAGCGGGGGGGCGTTCTTCTTC.

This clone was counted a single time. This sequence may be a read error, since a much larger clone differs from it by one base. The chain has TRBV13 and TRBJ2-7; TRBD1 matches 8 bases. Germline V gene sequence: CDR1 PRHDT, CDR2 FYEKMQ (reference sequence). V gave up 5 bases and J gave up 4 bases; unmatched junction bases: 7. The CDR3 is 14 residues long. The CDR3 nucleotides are TGTGCCAGCAGCATCGACAGGGGCAGATACGAGCAGTACTTC. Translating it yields CASSIDRGRYEQYF.

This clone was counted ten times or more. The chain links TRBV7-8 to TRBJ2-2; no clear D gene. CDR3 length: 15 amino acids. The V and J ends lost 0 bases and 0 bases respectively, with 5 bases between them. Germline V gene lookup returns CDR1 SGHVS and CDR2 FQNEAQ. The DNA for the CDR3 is TGTGCCAGCAGCTTAGCGAGCACGAACACCGGGGAGCTGTTTTTT. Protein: CASSLASTNTGELFF. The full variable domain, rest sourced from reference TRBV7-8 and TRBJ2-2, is GAGVSQSPRYKVAKRGQDVALRCDPISGHVSLFWYQQALGQGPEFLTYFQNEAQLDKSGLPSDRFFAERPEGSVSTLKIQRTQQEDSAVYLCASSLASTNTGELFFGEGSRLTVL.

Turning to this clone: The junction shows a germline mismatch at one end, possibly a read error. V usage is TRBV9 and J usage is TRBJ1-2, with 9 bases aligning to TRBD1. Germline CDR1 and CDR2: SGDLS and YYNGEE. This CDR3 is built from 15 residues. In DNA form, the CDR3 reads TGTGCCAGCATCGTAGTCCCTACAGGGGGCAATTGCTACACCTTC. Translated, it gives CASIVVPTGGNCYTF.

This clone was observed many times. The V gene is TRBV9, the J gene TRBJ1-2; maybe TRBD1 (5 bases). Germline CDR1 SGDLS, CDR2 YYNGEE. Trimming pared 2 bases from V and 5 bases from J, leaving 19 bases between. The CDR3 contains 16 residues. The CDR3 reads CASSVLSQGSEYGYTF. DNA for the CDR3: TGTGCCAGCAGCGTTCTGTCGCAGGGAAGTGAATATGGCTACACCTTC.

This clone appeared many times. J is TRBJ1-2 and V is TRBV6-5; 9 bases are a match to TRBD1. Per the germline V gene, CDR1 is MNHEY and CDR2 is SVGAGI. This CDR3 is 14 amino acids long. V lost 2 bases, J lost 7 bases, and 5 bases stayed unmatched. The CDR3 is CASSYGQGSGGYTF. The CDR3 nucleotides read TGTGCCAGCAGTTACGGACAGGGGTCCGGTGGCTACACCTTC.

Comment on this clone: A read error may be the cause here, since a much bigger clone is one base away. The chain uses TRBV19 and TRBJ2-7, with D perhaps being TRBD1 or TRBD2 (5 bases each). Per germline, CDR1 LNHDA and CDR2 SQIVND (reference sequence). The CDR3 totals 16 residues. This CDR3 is CASRRTRAGARYEQCF. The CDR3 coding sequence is TGTGCCAGTAGACGCACGCGCGCCGGGGCGCGCTACGAGCAGTGCTTC. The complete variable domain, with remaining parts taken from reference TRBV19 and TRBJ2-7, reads DGGITQSPKYLFRKEGQNVTLSCEQNLNHDAMYWYRQDPGQGLRLIYYSQIVNDFQKGDIAEGYSVSREKKESFPLTVTSAQKNPTAFYLCASRRTRAGARYEQCFGPGTRLTVT.

The CDR3 here is CASRPTGTGGLGELFF. CDR3 nucleotides: TGTGCCAGCAGGCCTACCGGGACAGGGGGCTTGGGGGAGCTGTTTTTT. The chain is built from TRBV3-1 and TRBJ2-2; 12 bases map to TRBD1. Germline V gene lookup returns CDR1 LGHDT and CDR2 YNNKEL (reference sequence). This CDR3 is built from 16 residues. After removal of 6 bases from V and 8 bases from J, the junction contained 10 bases not matched to a gene.

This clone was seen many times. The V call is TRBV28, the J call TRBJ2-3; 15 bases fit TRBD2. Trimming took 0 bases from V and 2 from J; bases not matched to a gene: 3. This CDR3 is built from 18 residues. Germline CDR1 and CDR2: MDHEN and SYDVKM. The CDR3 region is CASSLWGTSGGSTDTQYF. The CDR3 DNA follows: TGTGCCAGCAGTTTATGGGGGACTAGCGGGGGGTCCACAGATACGCAGTATTTT.

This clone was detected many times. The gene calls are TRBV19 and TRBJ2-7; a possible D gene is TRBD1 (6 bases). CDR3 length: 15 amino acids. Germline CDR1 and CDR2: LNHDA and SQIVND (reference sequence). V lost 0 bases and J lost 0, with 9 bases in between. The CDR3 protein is CASSIDPTGSYEQYF. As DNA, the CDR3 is TGTGCCAGTAGTATAGACCCGACAGGCTCCTACGAGCAGTACTTC.